The entry below describes one T cell receptor (beta chain). This clone's antigen is unknown. No qualities accompany the bases; no much larger clone lies one base away. Looking up the germline V gene (reference sequence) yields CDR1 MNHNY and CDR2 SVGAGI. V gives up 2 bases and J gives up 2 bases, and the segment between their germline ends measures 13 bases. The CDR3 covers 16 residues, taking in both the cysteine and the phenylalanine. The entry retains the CDR3 DNA only, 48 bases that are in frame from base 1. These data are taken from a study of shared clonotypes between healthy human individuals (dated by TCRdb to 2018 to 2021). Looking at the study overall: A couple of women and three men aged 18 to 49 years were included in the cohort. For each donor, CD4 naive and CD4 memory were each given three plates, CD8 naive was given two plates, and CD8 memory was given one plate. Blood TCR repertoires of a handful of healthy adults were deeply sequenced to estimate repertoire size and the extent of clonotype sharing between individuals. Different laboratories and diverse techniques were used to prepare libraries and sequence TCR repertoires, to increase sequencing depth and limit assay-specific biases. Per donor, leukapheresis produced somewhere between about 0.9 and 9 billion PBMCs. Overall study results and their limits: Naive subsets generally had larger estimated clonotype richness than memory subsets did. Sampling was restricted to blood, and TCR repertoires in tissue are likely to differ from TCR repertoires in blood. Compared with non-shared clonotypes, clonotypes shared by all four sorted-subset donors had higher generation probabilities. Rarefaction of sorted-subset datasets indicated incomplete sequencing despite the large sequencing depth. Across four donors, about 5.2% of naive CD4, over 3% of naive CD8, approximately 2.5% of memory CD4, and around 0.4% of memory CD8 clonotypes were shared. Pairwise subsampling indicated that sequencing depth was expected to affect the degree of clonotype sharing among donors. Because the study included only a small number of donors, the genetic and exposure-history diversity represented was limited.

CD8 naive samples consisted of CD45RO-negative cells that were positively selected for CCR7, yielding a CD45RA+CCR7+ population without TemRA cells. The donors were healthy, HIV-negative adults with no recently reported acute infections or vaccinations. Every donor was a Caucasian adult living in Nashville, Tennessee, USA. After blood collection by leukapheresis, PBMCs were isolated using Ficoll-Histopaque density gradient centrifugation and then cryopreserved in the vapor phase of liquid nitrogen. Analytical flow cytometry was used to check the purity and quantity of every magnetically sorted T cell population. Genomic DNA was isolated from each sorted fraction and quantified by UV absorbance on a Nanodrop 2000c. TCR CDR3 regions were amplified from genomic DNA by multiplex PCR using the deep immunoSEQ assay. Genomic DNA extracted from each cell subset was distributed evenly over all wells of several immunoSEQ 96-well plates, and each plate served as one replicate. For sorted subsets, around 200 ng genomic DNA, equal to 30,000 or so T cell genomes, was loaded into each replicate PCR. The purified libraries were quantified using a Qubit 3.0 fluorometer, sized with a Bioanalyzer 2100, and then quantified again using the KAPA Library Quantification kit. A separate single-read 150-cycle Illumina NextSeq 550 flow cell was used to sequence each immunoSEQ 96-well plate. Regarding the original processing steps: Because the immunoSEQ output held only junctional sequences and lacked quality scores, the filtering could not match the filtering applied to full-length reads. To assign V/J genes and CDR3, sequences were annotated against IMGT germline references using PyIR, a Python wrapper for IgBLAST v1.9. Reads were removed for weak V/J assignments (E-value above 1e-6), missing CDR3, stop codons, out-of-frame junctions, or ambiguous translated residues. V3J clonotypes were defined as sequences sharing an identical inferred V gene, J gene, and CDR3 amino acid sequence. Percentage overlap between repertoires was calculated by dividing the number of shared unique clonotypes by the size of the smaller repertoire. RTK rarefaction, the Chao1 estimator, and Recon v2.1 estimates of unobserved clonotypes were used to assess repertoire richness. Generation probabilities were computed with OLGA for all TCRbeta clonotypes obtained by the gDNA method from several donors. In its TCRdb copy, this immuneACCESS table keeps in-frame sequences only and misses some clones. Where compared with another copy, unresolved V genes explain less than half of these, and the others have no known cause. That table gives V, J and clone size, and the DNA gave D and trimming. This sample holds about 1,900,000 clones; about 95% were observed only once. The top ten hold 0.9% to 1.5% of the sample.

This clonotype originated in a man between 18 and 29 years old in good health. The sample taken for sequencing was naive CD8+ T cells sorted from blood. What the cell subset or site label conveys for this sample: CD45RA+CCR7+. This chain is built from TRBV6-6 and TRBJ2-4, with the D gene not confidently named. Here is the DNA: TGTGCCAGCAGTTACGAGAGCTCTATGTCCAAAAACATTCAGTACTTC. The resulting protein is CASSYESSMSKNIQYF.